Described below is a single T cell receptor (beta chain) sequence and its context. Sequencing used immunoSEQ multiplex PCR; TCRdb keeps in-frame clones, though not all of them. The sample consists of 120,000 or so clones, approximately 92% of them appearing once. This specimen comes from a study of control samples from healthy donors and cancer patients. CDR1 and CDR2 (germline): SGHRS, YFSETQ. With 7 bases removed from V and 4 bases from J, the gap between germline ends came to 19 bases. The CDR3 has 15 residues. The origin of this receptor is an elderly man with head and neck cancer. J is TRBJ2-3 and V is TRBV5-1; D not resolved. The material sequenced was PBMCs. The CDR3 nucleotides are TGCGCCAGCCAAACGCGGAGCGTCCTCTCAGATACGCAGTATTTT. Translation: CASQTRSVLSDTQYF. Supplemented by reference TRBV5-1 and TRBJ2-3, the full variable domain reads KAGVTQTPRYLIKTRGQQVTLSCSPISGHRSVSWYQQTPGQGLQFLFEYFSETQRNKGNFPGRFSGRQFSNSRSEMNVSTLELGDSALYLCASQTRSVLSDTQYFGPGTRLTVL.